Included here is one T cell receptor (beta chain) sequence, with context. The data were taken from a study of T cell responses to AZD1222 COVID-19 vaccine. Clones were read by immunoSEQ multiplex PCR, and TCRdb kept only the in-frame ones, dropping some. The sample has about 150,000 clones; roughly 90% are singletons. Trimming removed 9 bases from V and 7 bases from J; junction bases left unmatched: 3. Germline lookup yields CDR1 LNHDA and CDR2 SQIVND (reference sequence). CDR3 size: 12 residues. The sequencing used peripheral blood, collected on day 0 of AZD1222 vaccination. V and J are TRBV19 and TRBJ1-6; 7 positions match TRBD1. This TCR was recovered from an adult in good health. Here the CDR3 reads CASGTENSPLHF. The CDR3 DNA reads TGTGCCAGCGGGACAGAAAATTCACCCCTCCACTTT. Full variable domain (missing parts from reference TRBV19 and TRBJ1-6): DGGITQSPKYLFRKEGQNVTLSCEQNLNHDAMYWYRQDPGQGLRLIYYSQIVNDFQKGDIAEGYSVSREKKESFPLTVTSAQKNPTAFYLCASGTENSPLHFGNGTRLTVT.